What follows are 10 T cell receptor beta chains derived from one specimen sequenced in a study of regulatory T cells in long-lasting Graves disease. Assembly of TCR beta libraries relied on iRepertoire HTBI primers together with Arm-PCR of CDR3 regions. TCRdb fed the multiplex PCR reads into MiXCR, producing one record per CDR3 protein. The sample lists approximately 690,000 distinct CDR3 sequences, 25% to 35% occurring once. Time point indicated: persistent/refractory GD, antithyroid drugs over 5 years with positive TRAb. Researchers made the TCR library from RNA that was extracted from PBMCs. Sequenced material: peripheral blood mononuclear cells (PBMCs), taken when the disease was refractory, from a patient treated with antithyroid drugs. The receptors come from a female donor with Graves disease.

This clonotype was seen only a few times. This chain joins TRBV20-1 and TRBJ2-7; no reliable D call. The CDR3 sequence is 13 residues long. The germline V gene encodes CDR1 DFQATT and CDR2 SNEGSKA (reference sequence). Trimming pared 6 bases from V and 3 bases from J, leaving 15 bases between. CDR3 sequence (DNA): TGCAGTGCCAGAAGGCAGTCCAACTACGAGCAGTACTTC. It specifies CSARRQSNYEQYF.

In its sample, this clonotype was seen many times. The gene calls are TRBV11-2 and TRBJ1-2; no clear D gene. Germline-derived CDR1 and CDR2 are SGHAT and FQNNGV. V was clipped by 3 bases and J by 0 bases, with 5 bases between them. This CDR3 comprises 13 residues. DNA of the CDR3: TGTGCCAGCAGCTTGAACGCTAACTATGGCTACACCTTC. Its protein is CASSLNANYGYTF.

The chain combines TRBV7-9 with TRBJ1-1, with 9 bases fitting TRBD1. Germline assignment: CDR1 SEHNR and CDR2 FQNEAQ (reference sequence). This CDR3 region has 15 residues. Trimming cost V 4 bases and J 1 base; bases outside gene matches: 4. The CDR3 protein is CASSSGQGSNTEAFF. The CDR3 bases are TGTGCCAGCAGCTCTGGACAGGGGTCGAACACTGAAGCTTTCTTT.

The sample holds a few counts of this clonotype. The V and J genes are TRBV29-1 and TRBJ1-1; D perhaps matches TRBD1 (6 bases). The germline V gene has CDR1 SQVTM and CDR2 ANQGSEA. Trimming left V 6 bases short and J 3 bases short, with 17 bases between. The CDR3 runs 14 residues. CDR3 coding DNA: TGCAGCGTAACGACAAGGGGGGTGGACACTGAAGCTTTCTTT. This sequence encodes CSVTTRGVDTEAFF.

The genes are TRBV5-5 and TRBJ1-5; TRBD1 might be the D (6 bases). V lost 3 bases, J lost 2 bases, and 12 bases lay in between. CDR1 and CDR2 from the germline V gene are SGHKS and YYEKEE (reference sequence). The CDR3 has 15 residues. The CDR3 sequence: CASSSRDNGNQPQHF. CDR3 in DNA: TGTGCCAGCAGCTCCCGGGACAACGGCAATCAGCCCCAGCATTTT.

This clonotype was detected ten times or more. The V gene is TRBV6-2 or TRBV6-3, the J gene TRBJ2-6; D gene ambiguous. Germline assignment: CDR1 MNHEY and CDR2 SVGEGT. V was cut by 8 bases and J by 1 base, with 3 bases left in between. The CDR3 covers 12 residues. The CDR3 here is CASGSGANVLTF. In DNA form, the CDR3 reads TGTGCCAGCGGATCTGGGGCCAACGTCCTGACTTTC.

This chain uses TRBV30 with TRBJ2-5; a possible D gene is TRBD2 (6 bases). The CDR3 has 16 amino acids. The V end lost 3 bases, the J end lost 4 bases, and 21 bases lay between the germline ends. The germline V gene encodes CDR1 GTSNPN and CDR2 SVGIG (reference sequence). In nucleotides, the CDR3 is TGTGCCTGGAGGTCAGTTCCAGGGAGGAAAGGAGAGACCCAGTACTTC. Its protein is CAWRSVPGRKGETQYF.

There are a few counts of this clonotype. This chain joins TRBV20-1 and TRBJ1-6; D is possibly TRBD1 (5 bases). V lost 0 bases to trimming and J lost 3 bases, with 6 bases between them. From germline, CDR1 is DFQATT and CDR2 SNEGSKA (reference sequence). The CDR3 has 14 amino acids. CDR3 in DNA: TGCAGTGCTAGAGATGGGGGCTATAATTCACCCCTCCACTTT. Translation: CSARDGGYNSPLHF.

This clonotype was detected a few times. V is TRBV20-1 and J is TRBJ2-7; weak D call: TRBD2 (5 bases). The germline V and J ends were trimmed by 5 bases and 2 bases, with 13 bases remaining between them. Germline lookup yields CDR1 DFQATT and CDR2 SNEGSKA (reference sequence). This CDR3 comprises 13 residues. CDR3 bases: TGCAGTGCTTACCTCCCGGGAACCTACGAGCAGTACTTC. Translated, it gives CSAYLPGTYEQYF.

The table lists this clonotype with a few counts. This sequence joins TRBV29-1 and TRBJ1-1; D is undetermined. Germline CDR1 SQVTM, CDR2 ANQGSEA. The V and J ends lost 3 bases and 6 bases respectively, with 11 bases between them. The CDR3 runs to 12 residues. The DNA for the CDR3 is TGCAGCGTTGAGCAAGGAGGAGCTGAAGCTTTCTTT. Amino acid sequence: CSVEQGGAEAFF.